Following are 18 T cell receptor beta chains from one sample sequenced in a study of blood T cell repertoires in COVID-19. The data were produced by immunoSEQ multiplex PCR, yet TCRdb's version contains in-frame clones alone and is incomplete. The sample includes around 280,000 clones, around 86% of them seen just once. The sequenced material came from peripheral blood. The receptors stem from a woman between 25 and 40 years old who had recovered from COVID-19.

This clone was found once. The chain has TRBV28 and TRBJ1-4; TRBD1 is a possible D gene (5 bases). CDR1 is MDHEN and CDR2 is SYDVKM in the germline V gene. V shed 3 bases and J shed 8 bases, with 13 bases lying between them. The CDR3 is made up of 14 amino acids. This CDR3 is CASSFRGFGEKLFF. The CDR3, as DNA: TGTGCCAGCAGTTTTCGGGGGTTCGGAGAAAAACTGTTTTTT.

This clone was observed a single time. CDR3 sequence (DNA): TGTGCCAGCAGCCTTTACGGACTAGCGGGAGATGAGCAGTTCTTC. Amino acids: CASSLYGLAGDEQFF. The chain employs TRBV14 and TRBJ2-1, with 13 bases identical to TRBD2. Trimming took 4 bases from V and 8 from J; bases not matched to a gene: 5. From germline, CDR1 is SGHDN and CDR2 FVKESK. The CDR3 is made up of 15 amino acids.

The chain combines TRBV19 with TRBJ2-7; a weak D match, TRBD2 (5 bases). The germline gives CDR1 LNHDA, CDR2 SQIVND (reference sequence). Trimming left V 5 bases short and J 0 bases short, with 14 bases between. This CDR3 spans 15 amino acids. The CDR3 DNA reads TGTGCCAGTAGTCCGGCGGGCGGGTCCTCCTACGAGCAGTACTTC. Translated: CASSPAGGSSYEQYF.

The CDR3 is CASRDRDQPQHF. The CDR3 nucleotides read TGTGCCAGCCGGGACAGAGATCAGCCCCAGCATTTT. The chain links TRBV28 to TRBJ1-5; 7 nucleotides match TRBD1. The CDR3 extends over 12 amino acids. Germline CDR1 reads MDHEN; CDR2 reads SYDVKM. The ends lost 8 bases at V and 5 bases at J; junction bases unmatched: 3.

The rearrangement links TRBV7-9 to TRBJ2-2; TRBD2 matches 14 bases. V lost 8 bases and J lost 4; bases outside the gene matches: 3. Germline V gene data show CDR1 as SEHNR and CDR2 as FQNEAQ (reference sequence). The CDR3 has 15 residues. The CDR3 coding sequence is TGTGCCAGCGGGACTAGCGGGAGTAGCACCGGGGAGCTGTTTTTT. It encodes CASGTSGSSTGELFF. Full variable domain (remainder filled in from reference TRBV7-9 and TRBJ2-2): DTGVSQNPRHKITKRGQNVTFRCDPISEHNRLYWYRQTLGQGPEFLTYFQNEAQLEKSRLLSDRFSAERPKGSFSTLEIQRTEQGDSAMYLCASGTSGSSTGELFFGEGSRLTVL.

The chain joins TRBV7-9 to TRBJ2-7, with a possible D match to TRBD2 (5 bases). Germline V lookup: CDR1 SEHNR, CDR2 FQNEAQ (reference sequence). The V gene lost 5 bases and the J gene lost 7 bases, with 15 bases spanning the gap. The CDR3 totals 13 residues. This chain's CDR3 is CASSLLIASEQYF. CDR3 sequence (DNA): TGTGCCAGCAGCCTTCTTATAGCGTCGGAGCAGTACTTC.

V gene TRBV5-6 combines with J gene TRBJ1-1; D might be TRBD1 (5 bases). V gave up 4 bases and J gave up 11 bases, with 18 bases separating them. The length of the CDR3 is 13 residues. Germline values: CDR1 SGHDT, CDR2 YYEEEE. The CDR3 loop is CASSLGDPREAFF. CDR3 coding DNA: TGTGCCAGCAGCCTGGGGGACCCACGGGAGGCTTTCTTT.

This clone is a singleton in its sample. The chain carries TRBV5-4 and TRBJ1-1, with D unresolved. Germline lookup yields CDR1 SGHNT and CDR2 YYREEE (reference sequence). The CDR3 runs to 14 residues. With 3 bases removed from V and 1 base from J, the gap between germline ends came to 10 bases. CDR3 sequence: CASSSPGKNTEAFF. CDR3 DNA: TGTGCCAGCAGCTCCCCGGGGAAGAACACTGAAGCTTTCTTT. Together with reference TRBV5-4 and TRBJ1-1, the CDR3 gives the full variable domain: ETGVTQSPTHLIKTRGQQVTLRCSSQSGHNTVSWYQQALGQGPQFIFQYYREEENGRGNFPPRFSGLQFPNYSSELNVNALELDDSALYLCASSSPGKNTEAFFGQGTRLTVV.

The chain carries TRBV9 and TRBJ2-1; D gene uncertain. This CDR3 is 13 amino acids long. The germline V and J ends were trimmed by 3 bases and 10 bases, with 14 bases remaining between them. Germline-derived CDR1 and CDR2 are SGDLS and YYNGEE. The CDR3 loop is CASSDVPLTEQFF. The CDR3 nucleotides are TGTGCCAGCAGCGACGTTCCACTAACGGAGCAGTTCTTC.

The DNA of the CDR3 is TGTGCCACCAGCAGAGATCGGGGGAATAGTCAGCCCCAGCATTTT. It is translated as CATSRDRGNSQPQHF. The chain joins TRBV15 to TRBJ1-5; tentative D call: TRBD1 (5 bases). The V end lost 0 bases, the J end lost 6 bases, and 12 bases lay between the germline ends. Germline loops: CDR1 LNHNV, CDR2 YYDKDF (reference sequence). This CDR3 is 15 amino acids long.

The chain employs TRBV5-1 and TRBJ2-1; no reliable D call. V lost 0 bases and J 8 bases, leaving 15 bases between the germline ends. This CDR3 contains 15 residues. The germline V gene encodes CDR1 SGHRS and CDR2 YFSETQ. CDR3 protein: CASSLAVGGADEQFF. The CDR3 DNA reads as TGCGCCAGCAGCTTGGCGGTGGGTGGCGCGGATGAGCAGTTCTTC. The full variable domain, its missing parts supplied by reference TRBV5-1 and TRBJ2-1, is KAGVTQTPRYLIKTRGQQVTLSCSPISGHRSVSWYQQTPGQGLQFLFEYFSETQRNKGNFPGRFSGRQFSNSRSEMNVSTLELGDSALYLCASSLAVGGADEQFFGPGTRLTVL.

The rearrangement joins TRBV5-1 to TRBJ2-7; a possible D gene is TRBD1 (5 bases). Germline V lookup: CDR1 SGHRS, CDR2 YFSETQ. The ends were cut back, 3 bases at V and 0 bases at J, with 10 bases in the middle. This CDR3 is built from 14 residues. The CDR3: CASSSAGFSYEQYF. The CDR3 DNA sequence: TGCGCCAGCAGCTCGGCAGGGTTCTCCTACGAGCAGTACTTC.

V and J are TRBV19 and TRBJ2-1, with TRBD2 matching over 8 bases. Germline V gene sequence: CDR1 LNHDA, CDR2 SQIVND (reference sequence). The CDR3 has 15 residues. J was trimmed by 1 base and V by 3 bases; bases with no gene match: 2. CDR3 sequence reads: CASSIASGSYNEQFF. CDR3 in DNA: TGTGCCAGTAGTATCGCTAGCGGGTCCTACAATGAGCAGTTCTTC.

The genes are TRBV6-5 and TRBJ1-3; D uncertain. Germline V gene data show CDR1 as MNHEY and CDR2 as SVGAGI. V gave up 6 bases and J gave up 2 bases, with 11 bases separating them. The CDR3 is 14 residues long. This CDR3 is CASRVGDPGNTIYF. In DNA, the CDR3 is TGTGCCAGCAGAGTCGGGGATCCTGGAAACACCATATATTTT.

The chain recombines TRBV19 with TRBJ2-5, with a possible D match to TRBD2 (5 bases). The length of the CDR3 is 13 residues. V was shortened by 7 bases and J by 3 bases, with 12 bases between the two germline ends. Germline V gives CDR1 LNHDA, CDR2 SQIVND (reference sequence). CDR3 sequence reads: CASTLGVEETQYF. CDR3 nucleotides: TGTGCCAGTACCCTCGGGGTGGAAGAGACCCAGTACTTC.

The chain has TRBV12-3 or TRBV12-4 and TRBJ2-3, with D hard to call. This CDR3 comprises 13 residues. V was pared by 7 bases and J by 6 bases, with 14 bases between. In DNA, the CDR3 is TGTGCCAGCACCCAAACTTTTTTGGATACGCAGTATTTT. Translated, it gives CASTQTFLDTQYF.

This rearrangement joins TRBV7-9 to TRBJ2-2; TRBD2 matches at 11 bases. V shed 3 bases and J 6 bases; nucleotides not matched to a gene: 3. The germline CDR1 and CDR2 sequences are SEHNR and FQNEAQ (reference sequence). The CDR3 runs to 15 residues. The CDR3, as DNA: TGTGCCAGCAGCTTCTTAGCGGGAGGGTCCGGGGAGCTGTTTTTT. Its protein product is CASSFLAGGSGELFF.

The chain recombines TRBV3-1 (or the pseudogene TRBV3-2) with TRBJ2-3; no clear D. V lost 1 base, J lost 0 bases, and 8 bases lay in between. The CDR3 is 15 amino acids. The germline gives CDR1 LGHDT, CDR2 YNNKEL (reference sequence). The CDR3 loop reads CASSQGRPSTDTQYF. CDR3 coding DNA: TGTGCCAGCAGCCAAGGGAGACCTAGCACAGATACGCAGTATTTT.